This T cell receptor (beta chain) is from a study of identical twins. General study points: Excess sharing between twins was weaker in beta out-of-frame sequences.

Comment on this clonotype: Its antigen is unknown.

Donors uniformly comprised healthy Caucasians. There are 15 residues in the CDR3. Looked up from germline, CDR1 is SQVTM and CDR2 is ANQGSEA. V lost 7 bases and J lost 3; bases outside the gene matches: 11. Via MiXCR, TCRdb re-called the 5' RACE reads, giving one row per CDR3 protein. The table lists about 520,000 distinct CDR3 sequences, about 20% of them singletons. These sequences were also reported in another study, on T cells expressing NK-cell markers. That report notes: These clonotypes, the leaders elsewhere, also led the CD3+CD56-NKG2C+ fraction in a few donors. Clones of NKG2C+ T cells that had expanded were of unclear HCMV specificity.

This chain joins TRBV29-1 and TRBJ2-1, with 8 nucleotides matching TRBD1. The origin of this receptor is a young woman in good health. Sequencing was performed on CD4+ T cells sorted from blood. CDR3 amino acids: CSAQGALKYYNEQFF. The CDR3 coding sequence is TGCAGCGCCCAGGGGGCGTTAAAATACTACAATGAGCAGTTCTTC.